A selection of T cell receptor beta chains follows, all from one sample in a study of early T cells in non-severe SARS-CoV-2 infection. MiXCR, run by TCRdb on the 5' RACE reads, gives a single entry per CDR3 protein. This table holds about 59,000 distinct CDR3 sequences, about 13% found once. Sequenced here: whole blood, sampled at baseline. The receptor source for this set is an adult who was a healthcare worker with PCR-confirmed SARS-CoV-2 infection or an uninfected control (not recorded which). The CDR3 runs from the conserved cysteine through the conserved F or W. The order of the fields is D gene, V gene, J gene, clone size, CDR3 DNA, CDR3 protein. The D gene is left open where the match is weak. Size is omitted from some rows. Given values are once, few, many or a class for expanded clones.

D gene: .; V gene: TRBV30; J gene: TRBJ2-7; clone size: few; CDR3 DNA: TGTGCCTGGAGTGTTGGCGCGGGGCTCTCCTACGAGCAGTACTTC; CDR3 protein: CAWSVGAGLSYEQYF
D gene: TRBD1; V gene: TRBV6-5; J gene: TRBJ1-4; clone size: many; CDR3 DNA: TGTGCCAGCAGTTCTACAGGGGGCGAAGAAAAACTGTTTTTT; CDR3 protein: CASSSTGGEEKLFF
D gene: .; V gene: TRBV18; J gene: TRBJ1-1; clone size: few; CDR3 DNA: TGTGCCAGCTCACCACTCGGGGGCGAGGATGAAGCTTTCTTT; CDR3 protein: CASSPLGGEDEAFF
D gene: .; V gene: TRBV5-1; J gene: TRBJ2-5; clone size: many; CDR3 DNA: TGCGCCAGCAGCTTGTACCAAGAGACCCAGTACTTC; CDR3 protein: CASSLYQETQYF
D gene: TRBD2; V gene: TRBV6-2/TRBV6-3; J gene: TRBJ2-7; clone size: .; CDR3 DNA: TGTGCCAGCAGTCGCGTTCCGCGTGCGGGAGGCTCCTACGAGCAGTACTTC; CDR3 protein: CASSRVPRAGGSYEQYF
D gene: .; V gene: TRBV28; J gene: TRBJ2-7; clone size: once; CDR3 DNA: TGTGCCAGCAGTTTAATGGCTGCGGCAGTCGAGCAGTACTTC; CDR3 protein: CASSLMAAAVEQYF
D gene: TRBD1; V gene: TRBV7-7; J gene: TRBJ2-7; clone size: .; CDR3 DNA: TGTGCTAGCAGCCCACGACAGGGCTCGAGCTCCTACGAGCAGTACTTC; CDR3 protein: CASSPRQGSSSYEQYF
D gene: .; V gene: TRBV6-6; J gene: TRBJ2-6; clone size: .; CDR3 DNA: TGTGCCAGCGACCTGTCCTCTGGGGCCAACGTCCTGACTTTC; CDR3 protein: CASDLSSGANVLTF
D gene: .; V gene: TRBV19; J gene: TRBJ1-5; clone size: few; CDR3 DNA: TGTGCCAGTACTCTTTCCGGGGCCCAATTACTCAGGCCCCAGCATTTT; CDR3 protein: CASTLSGAQLLRPQHF
D gene: .; V gene: TRBV7-2; J gene: TRBJ1-3; clone size: .; CDR3 DNA: TGTGCCAGCAGCTTTTCTTACTCTGGAAACACCATATATTTT; CDR3 protein: CASSFSYSGNTIYF
D gene: TRBD2; V gene: TRBV20-1; J gene: TRBJ2-3; clone size: many; CDR3 DNA: TGCAGTGCTAGTTCCAGCGGGGGGGCCCGTACAGATACGCAGTATTTT; CDR3 protein: CSASSSGGARTDTQYF
D gene: .; V gene: TRBV19; J gene: TRBJ1-2; clone size: few; CDR3 DNA: TGTGCCAGTAGTATATCCGGCTTCGGCTACACCTTC; CDR3 protein: CASSISGFGYTF
D gene: TRBD1; V gene: TRBV27; J gene: TRBJ2-2; clone size: .; CDR3 DNA: TGTGCCAGCAGTTTAGGGACAGGGCTGAACACCGGGGAGCTGTTTTTT; CDR3 protein: CASSLGTGLNTGELFF
D gene: .; V gene: TRBV29-1; J gene: TRBJ1-4; clone size: few; CDR3 DNA: TGCAGCGTCCGCACGGGGGGTGCAACGAGTGAAAAACTGTTTTTT; CDR3 protein: CSVRTGGATSEKLFF
D gene: TRBD2; V gene: TRBV9; J gene: TRBJ2-1; clone size: few; CDR3 DNA: TGTGCCAGCAGCGTAGTTATGACTAGCGGGTTTAATGAGCAGTTCTTC; CDR3 protein: CASSVVMTSGFNEQFF
D gene: .; V gene: TRBV15; J gene: TRBJ2-2; clone size: few; CDR3 DNA: TGTGCCACCAGCAGACTAACCGGGGAGCTGTTTTTT; CDR3 protein: CATSRLTGELFF
D gene: .; V gene: TRBV14; J gene: TRBJ1-2; clone size: .; CDR3 DNA: TGTGCCAGCAGCCAAGGGGTCCTAAGGGAACTGCACTATGGCTACACCTTC; CDR3 protein: CASSQGVLRELHYGYTF